A selection of T cell receptor beta chains follows, all from one sample in a study of blood T cell repertoires in COVID-19. Profiling relied on immunoSEQ multiplex PCR, and the TCRdb table lists in-frame clones only, not all of them. The table lists roughly 53,000 clones, 80% to 90% of them singletons. Sequencing was carried out using peripheral blood. These receptors originate from a man between 60 and 70 years old with acute or convalescent COVID-19. The CDR3 runs from the conserved cysteine through the conserved F or W. A D gene is named only where the DNA matches it firmly. The size entry is marked missing in some rows and otherwise reads once, few, many or a size class.

TGTGCCAGCAGCCAACTTAGACAGAGCTACAATGAGCAGTTCTTC	CASSQLRQSYNEQFF	.	.	TRBJ2-1	TRBV3-1/TRBV3-2
TGTGCCAGCAGCTTATCCCTAACGGGGAACCAAGAGACCCAGTACTTC	CASSLSLTGNQETQYF	once	.	TRBJ2-5	TRBV11-3
TGTGCCAGCAGCCTGGACAGGACTATAGCCAAAAACATTCAGTACTTC	CASSLDRTIAKNIQYF	.	.	TRBJ2-4	TRBV11-3
TGTGCCATCAGTGAGTCGACGGGGGGACAAGACGGATCGGGGATCTATGGCTACACCTTC	CAISESTGGQDGSGIYGYTF	.	.	TRBJ1-2	TRBV10-3
TGTGCCACCAGCAGAGATAGGGGCGGAGAAGAAACCCAGTACTTC	CATSRDRGGEETQYF	.	.	TRBJ2-5	TRBV15
TGTGCCAGCAGCCTCGGACAGGGAACAAACACTGAAGCTTTCTTT	CASSLGQGTNTEAFF	.	TRBD1	TRBJ1-1	TRBV5-6
TGTGCCAGCAGCTCCACAGCCGTTTTAAACACCATATATTTT	CASSSTAVLNTIYF	.	.	TRBJ1-3	TRBV11-2
TGTGCCAGCTCACCCCTGGGGGGAGGCACAGATACGCAGTATTTT	CASSPLGGGTDTQYF	.	.	TRBJ2-3	TRBV18
TGCAGTGCTAGTCGTGTAGGGGGGGGAAGCTCCTACAATGAGCAGTTCTTC	CSASRVGGGSSYNEQFF	.	.	TRBJ2-1	TRBV20-1
TGTGCCAGCAGCGGTCAGGGGGGCTACGAGCAGTACTTC	CASSGQGGYEQYF	once	.	TRBJ2-7	TRBV7-9
TGTGCCAGCAGCCGACAGGGGTTCTATAATTCACCCCTCCACTTT	CASSRQGFYNSPLHF	.	TRBD1	TRBJ1-6	TRBV3-1/TRBV3-2
TGTGCCAGCAGTGCCGCAGGGTTTGTCCTCTATGGCTACACCTTC	CASSAAGFVLYGYTF	.	.	TRBJ1-2	TRBV28
TGTGCCAGCAGCGTAGAAGCTGGGGAGCTGTTTTTT	CASSVEAGELFF	.	.	TRBJ2-2	TRBV9
TGCAGCGCCTCAGGGGCTGGAGGCTACACCTTC	CSASGAGGYTF	.	.	TRBJ1-2	TRBV29-1
TGTGCCAGCAGCGCAGGGGGACAGGGGGCAAGCGGGGAGCTGTTTTTT	CASSAGGQGASGELFF	.	TRBD1	TRBJ2-2	TRBV9
TGTGCCAGCAGTTACTCCTTGACTGAATACAATGAGCAGTTCTTC	CASSYSLTEYNEQFF	.	.	TRBJ2-1	TRBV6-5
TGTGCCAGCGACAGGGGGGCCGGGCAGCCCCAGCATTTT	CASDRGAGQPQHF	.	TRBD1	TRBJ1-5	TRBV2
TGCGCCAGCAGCTTATCGTCCGGGAGGACGAACACTGAAGCTTTCTTT	CASSLSSGRTNTEAFF	.	.	TRBJ1-1	TRBV5-1
TGTGCCAGCAGCACAGGGAATCAGCCCCAGCATTTT	CASSTGNQPQHF	.	.	TRBJ1-5	TRBV3-1/TRBV3-2
TGTGCCAGCTCACTTGACAGGACATCCTATGGCTACACCTTC	CASSLDRTSYGYTF	.	.	TRBJ1-2	TRBV18
TGTGCCGCCGAGGTCGGGACAGGGTTTGATGAGCAGTTCTTC	CAAEVGTGFDEQFF	.	TRBD1	TRBJ2-1	TRBV15
TGTGCCAGCAGCGACAGCTTAGGGAATCAGCCCCAGCATTTT	CASSDSLGNQPQHF	.	.	TRBJ1-5	TRBV6-5
TGTGCCAGCTCACCAGACAGGACATATGGCTACACCTTC	CASSPDRTYGYTF	.	.	TRBJ1-2	TRBV18
TGTGCCAGCAGCGGGCGACAGGGGACCTCTGGAAACACCATATATTTT	CASSGRQGTSGNTIYF	.	TRBD1	TRBJ1-3	TRBV3-1/TRBV3-2
TGCAGCGTTGCCTCCGGGACAGGGTATACGCAGTATTTT	CSVASGTGYTQYF	few	TRBD1	TRBJ2-3	TRBV29-1